Shown below are 17 T cell receptor beta chains from a single sample sequenced in a study of T-cell memory formation after mild COVID-19. TCRdb itself ran the 5' RACE reads through MiXCR, one entry per CDR3 protein. The data hold almost 350,000 distinct CDR3 sequences, with roughly 19% observed a single time. The sequenced material came from PBMCs or a T cell subset sorted from them (not recorded which). The receptors originated from a young man who had mild COVID-19 (a few samples of this study predate the infection). Cell type and time point are not known.

This clonotype was seen many times. CDR3 protein: CASSLAGAAGEQYF. The CDR3 nucleotides read TGTGCCAGCAGTTTAGCGGGAGCGGCGGGCGAGCAGTACTTC. The chain joins TRBV12-3 or TRBV12-4 to TRBJ2-7; D possibly corresponds to TRBD2 (5 bases). The CDR3 length is 14 residues. Trimming stripped 0 bases from V and 6 bases from J, with 12 bases between.

This clonotype appeared a few times. This rearrangement joins TRBV5-1 to TRBJ2-5; 10 positions agree with TRBD2. CDR1 and CDR2 from the germline V gene are SGHRS and YFSETQ. V trimming: 7 bases; J trimming: 5 bases; junction bases outside the gene matches: 11. The CDR3 consists of 15 residues. CDR3 protein: CASGPGTSVSETQYF. The CDR3 nucleotides read TGCGCCAGCGGACCCGGGACTAGCGTTTCGGAGACCCAGTACTTC.

This clonotype was observed once. The chain carries TRBV4-3 and TRBJ1-1, with 7 bases that match TRBD1. This CDR3 comprises 16 residues. Germline trimming cut 0 bases from V and 3 bases from J; bases unmatched to any gene: 7. Germline V gene sequence: CDR1 LGHNA, CDR2 YSLEER. As DNA, the CDR3 is TGCGCCAGCAGCCAAGATTGGAGGGGGCTTTACACTGAAGCTTTCTTT. Its translation: CASSQDWRGLYTEAFF.

The rearrangement joins TRBV9 to TRBJ2-1, with 11 bases matching TRBD2. Per germline, CDR1 SGDLS and CDR2 YYNGEE. J was trimmed by 6 bases and V by 3 bases; bases with no gene match: 5. The CDR3 totals 15 residues. CDR3 loop: CASSAVAGGVNEQFF. In DNA, the CDR3 is TGTGCCAGCAGCGCGGTAGCGGGGGGGGTCAATGAGCAGTTCTTC. Filled out from reference TRBV9 and TRBJ2-1, the complete variable domain reads DSGVTQTPKHLITATGQRVTLRCSPRSGDLSVYWYQQSLDQGLQFLIQYYNGEERAKGNILERFSAQQFPDLHSELNLSSLELGDSALYFCASSAVAGGVNEQFFGPGTRLTVL.

This chain connects TRBV6-2 or TRBV6-3 to TRBJ2-2; TRBD2 might be the D (6 bases). V was pared by 6 bases and J by 5 bases, with 19 bases between. Per germline, CDR1 MNHEY and CDR2 SVGEGT. This CDR3 spans 16 amino acids. The CDR3 DNA is TGTGCCAGCAGGGCGACTAGTGAAGAAGGGACCGGGGAGCTGTTTTTT. This translates into CASRATSEEGTGELFF.

The chain is built from TRBV7-3 and TRBJ1-1; D is undetermined. The germline V and J ends were trimmed by 4 bases and 5 bases, with 14 bases remaining between them. This CDR3 spans 14 amino acids. Germline V gene lookup returns CDR1 SGHTA and CDR2 FQGTGA. CDR3 sequence reads: CASSYTDGGTEAFF. The CDR3 region has the DNA TGTGCCAGCAGCTACACGGACGGTGGGACTGAAGCTTTCTTT.

The chain is built from TRBV7-8 and TRBJ1-2; the D is unclear. Between the trimmed V and J ends, which lost 0 bases and 2 bases, there was a span of 10 bases. In germline, CDR1 is SGHVS, CDR2 FQNEAQ. This CDR3 spans 15 amino acids. The CDR3 nucleotides read TGTGCCAGCAGCTTAGCGGGCAGGCTGAACTATGGCTACACCTTC. As protein: CASSLAGRLNYGYTF.

The gene calls are TRBV6-5 and TRBJ1-3; 7 bases align to TRBD1. Trimming removed 5 bases from V and 2 bases from J; junction bases left unmatched: 6. This CDR3 spans 15 amino acids. Germline loops: CDR1 MNHEY, CDR2 SVGAGI. DNA of the CDR3: TGTGCCAGCAGTCACTACAGGGGCCCTGGAAACACCATATATTTT. This sequence encodes CASSHYRGPGNTIYF.

V usage is TRBV6-1 and J usage is TRBJ1-5, with TRBD1 matching over 7 bases. With 3 bases clipped from V and 9 bases from J, the junction kept 11 bases outside the gene matches. CDR1 and CDR2 (germline): MNHNS, SASEGT. The CDR3 consists of 15 residues. CDR3 region: CASSEDRFFGRPQHF. CDR3 nucleotides: TGTGCCAGCAGTGAGGACAGGTTCTTTGGTCGGCCCCAGCATTTT.

This chain uses TRBV28 with TRBJ2-2; no clear D gene. V was shortened by 2 bases and J by 2 bases, with 9 bases between the two germline ends. Per germline, CDR1 MDHEN and CDR2 SYDVKM. The CDR3 runs to 15 residues. The CDR3 here is CASSLPSQNTGELFF. CDR3 nucleotide sequence: TGTGCCAGCAGTTTACCCTCACAAAACACCGGGGAGCTGTTTTTT.

This chain connects TRBV7-2 to TRBJ1-2; TRBD1 agrees at 7 bases. After removal of 5 bases from V and 6 bases from J, the junction contained 6 bases not matched to a gene. CDR3 size: 13 residues. Looked up from germline, CDR1 is SGHTA and CDR2 is FQGNSA. As DNA, the CDR3 is TGTGCCAGCAGCGCGGACAGGAGACATGGCTACACCTTC. Amino acid sequence: CASSADRRHGYTF. Complete variable domain (other parts from reference TRBV7-2 and TRBJ1-2): GAGVSQSPSNKVTEKGKDVELRCDPISGHTALYWYRQSLGQGLEFLIYFQGNSAPDKSGLPSDRFSAERTGGSVSTLTIQRTQQEDSAVYLCASSADRRHGYTFGSGTRLTVV.

Comments on this clonotype: Since a much larger clone is just one base distant, this may be a read error. This chain links TRBV5-5 with TRBJ1-4; tentative D call: TRBD1 (5 bases). The CDR3 consists of 14 residues. CDR1 is SGHKS, CDR2 YYEKEE, per germline (reference sequence). The CDR3 protein is CASSSTDLNEKMFF. DNA of the CDR3: TGTGCCAGCAGCTCGACAGACCTTAATGAAAAAATGTTTTTT.

This clonotype occurred a few times. The chain combines TRBV12-3 or TRBV12-4 with TRBJ1-1, with 7 bases lining up with TRBD1. V shed 4 bases and J 2 bases; nucleotides not matched to a gene: 4. CDR3 length: 14 residues. The CDR3 loop is CASSSGTDNTEAFF. In DNA form, the CDR3 reads TGTGCCAGCAGTTCCGGGACAGACAACACTGAAGCTTTCTTT.

This clonotype came up a few times. The V and J genes are TRBV12-3 or TRBV12-4 and TRBJ2-3, with D unresolved. V was trimmed by 0 bases and J by 0 bases, leaving 7 bases between them. The CDR3 is 15 residues long. This CDR3 reads CASSLAHTSTDTQYF. CDR3 coding DNA: TGTGCCAGCAGTTTAGCGCACACTAGCACAGATACGCAGTATTTT.

The chain links TRBV20-1 to TRBJ2-7; D perhaps matches TRBD1 (6 bases). CDR3 length: 11 residues. Trimming removed 6 bases from V and 3 bases from J, with 9 bases in between. Germline loops: CDR1 DFQATT, CDR2 SNEGSKA (reference sequence). The CDR3 DNA follows: TGCAGTGCCGGACAGTTCTACGAGCAGTACTTC. Its translation is CSAGQFYEQYF.

This clonotype has at least ten counts. The chain links TRBV7-9 to TRBJ1-2; D remains ambiguous. There are 14 residues in the CDR3. Between the trimmed V and J ends, which lost 1 base and 7 bases, there was a span of 13 bases. Germline V gene data show CDR1 as SEHNR and CDR2 as FQNEAQ (reference sequence). The CDR3 sequence is CASSLGVPSGGYTF. CDR3 coding DNA: TGTGCCAGCAGCTTAGGGGTCCCTAGCGGTGGCTACACCTTC.

With regard to this clonotype: The junction departs from the called germline gene at one end, perhaps through a read error. The chain couples TRBV6-4 to TRBJ2-1; TRBD2 matches at 9 bases. CDR3 length: 11 amino acids. Germline-derived CDR1 and CDR2 are MRHNA and SNTAGT. CDR3 sequence reads: CASSGGGELFF. The CDR3 region has the DNA TGTGCCAGCAGTGGCGGGGGGGAGCTGTTCTTC.